This T cell receptor beta chain was obtained from a study of a mutant IDH1 vaccine in newly diagnosed glioma. The wider study: Patients had eight vaccinations, in weeks 1, 3, 5, 7, 11, 15, 19 and 23. Vaccination was launched 4-6 weeks after radiotherapy alone, or with temozolomide cycles. The earlier regimen, radiotherapy, temozolomide, or both, was most often both. The study, taken as a whole, reports: Top-clonotype changes in peripheral T cells seemed unrelated to pseudoprogression.

Regarding time point: week 5, during vaccination. With topical imiquimod, each dose of the vaccine consisted of 300 ug of mutant IDH1 20-mer peptide. The CDR3 sequence is 16 residues long. The junction had 3 bases not matched to a gene; V was cut back by 0 bases and J by 6 bases. CDR1 is SGHRS, CDR2 YFSETQ, per germline. Clones were sequenced by immunoSEQ multiplex PCR, and TCRdb holds only the in-frame ones, with some missing. The sample records tens of thousands of clones, roughly nine tenths being singletons. With regard to this clone: What it binds is not known.

The sequencing here drew on PBMCs, taken from a glioma patient whose treatment included an IDH1 peptide vaccine. The source of this sequence is a woman in her fifties or sixties with glioma. This rearrangement joins TRBV5-1 to TRBJ2-3; 14 bases are shared with TRBD2. DNA for the CDR3: TGCGCCAGCAGCTTGGTTGGGACTAGCGGGAGTGATACGCAGTATTTT. Translating gives CASSLVGTSGSDTQYF.